This entry features one T cell receptor (beta chain) sequence. Its specificity is unknown. Germline V CDR1 and CDR2: SQVTM, ANQGSEA. The CDR3 loop spans 13 amino acids. Between the trimmed V and J ends, which lost 6 bases and 0 bases, there was a span of 11 bases. This sample is drawn from a study of Ad26.COV2.S vaccination and SARS-CoV-2 variants. Turning to the study itself: The donor participated in the COV1001 trial, in its Ad26.COV2.S arm. Once, or twice with 56 days between doses, Ad26.COV2.S was given intramuscularly. Study-wide findings and caveats: Spike-specific CD8+ and CD4+ T cell responses reportedly showed substantial breadth after vaccination. Placebo and vaccine recipients had non-spike TCR breadth that was similar.

Stated treatment: roughly 18 received Ad26.COV2.S at low or high dose, single or two shots; about five received placebo; per-sample allocation not given. Collection of samples fell on day 63 after the first vaccine or placebo injection. Produced via immunoSEQ multiplex PCR; TCRdb's table is partial and in-frame only. Here the sample spans hundreds of thousands of clones, roughly 90% being singletons. The starting material was peripheral blood, obtained in a trial of Ad26.COV2.S vaccine versus placebo. The sequence was collected from a person between 18 and 60 years old who received the Ad26.COV2.S COVID-19 vaccine or a placebo. The chain is built from TRBV29-1 and TRBJ1-1; possibly TRBD1 for D (5 bases). This CDR3 is CSVKGLMNTEAFF. For the CDR3, the DNA is TGCAGCGTCAAGGGGCTAATGAACACTGAAGCTTTCTTT.